This T cell receptor beta chain emerged from a study of cytomegalovirus exposure and HLA in healthy donors. The study's findings and limits: Sequence variants that were highly shared formed a cluster that was likely a sequencing artifact. Highest at DRB1 and lowest at HLA-C, TCR association rates differed among HLA loci in a later analysis. TRBV6-2, TRBV6-3 and some other V segments were unresolvable in 87-base-pair reads.

This CDR3 is 15 amino acids long. Germline loops: CDR1 GTSNPN, CDR2 SVGIG (reference sequence). Note on this clone: Its antigen remains unknown. A read error may produce the germline difference seen at one junction end. This CDR3 is also generated by other DNA sequences in the sample.

The PCR ran on 60 Vbeta and 13 Jbeta primers. This table comes from immunoSEQ multiplex PCR, and its TCRdb copy is limited to in-frame clones, with some not included. The table lists 45,000 to 55,000 clones. The TCR originated in a woman aged 50 to 60 in good health and CMV-seropositive. The chain employs TRBV30 and TRBJ1-1; maybe TRBD1 (5 bases). The sample comprised PBMCs. This CDR3 reads CAWSTTHLRVTEAFF. The CDR3 DNA is TGCGCCTGGAGTACGACTCACCTCAGGGTTACTGAAGCTTTCTTT.